This T cell receptor (beta chain) came from a study of cytomegalovirus exposure and HLA in healthy donors. The PCR had 60 Vbeta and 13 Jbeta primers. Sequenced by immunoSEQ multiplex PCR; TCRdb stores in-frame clones only, minus some. The repertoire holds over 120,000 clones, about four fifths seen once, with just over 4.5% in the top ten. With 0 bases removed from V and 4 bases from J, the gap between germline ends came to 15 bases. There are 16 residues in the CDR3. The germline V gene encodes CDR1 ENHRY and CDR2 SYGVKD. This clone has just one count. This chain joins TRBV10-3 and TRBJ2-5; D might be TRBD1 (5 bases). This TCR was recovered from a man aged 35 to 55 in good health and CMV-seronegative. Source material: PBMCs. CDR3 loop: CAISESGGQGRETQYF. For the CDR3, the DNA is TGTGCCATCAGTGAGTCAGGTGGTCAGGGAAGAGAGACCCAGTACTTC.